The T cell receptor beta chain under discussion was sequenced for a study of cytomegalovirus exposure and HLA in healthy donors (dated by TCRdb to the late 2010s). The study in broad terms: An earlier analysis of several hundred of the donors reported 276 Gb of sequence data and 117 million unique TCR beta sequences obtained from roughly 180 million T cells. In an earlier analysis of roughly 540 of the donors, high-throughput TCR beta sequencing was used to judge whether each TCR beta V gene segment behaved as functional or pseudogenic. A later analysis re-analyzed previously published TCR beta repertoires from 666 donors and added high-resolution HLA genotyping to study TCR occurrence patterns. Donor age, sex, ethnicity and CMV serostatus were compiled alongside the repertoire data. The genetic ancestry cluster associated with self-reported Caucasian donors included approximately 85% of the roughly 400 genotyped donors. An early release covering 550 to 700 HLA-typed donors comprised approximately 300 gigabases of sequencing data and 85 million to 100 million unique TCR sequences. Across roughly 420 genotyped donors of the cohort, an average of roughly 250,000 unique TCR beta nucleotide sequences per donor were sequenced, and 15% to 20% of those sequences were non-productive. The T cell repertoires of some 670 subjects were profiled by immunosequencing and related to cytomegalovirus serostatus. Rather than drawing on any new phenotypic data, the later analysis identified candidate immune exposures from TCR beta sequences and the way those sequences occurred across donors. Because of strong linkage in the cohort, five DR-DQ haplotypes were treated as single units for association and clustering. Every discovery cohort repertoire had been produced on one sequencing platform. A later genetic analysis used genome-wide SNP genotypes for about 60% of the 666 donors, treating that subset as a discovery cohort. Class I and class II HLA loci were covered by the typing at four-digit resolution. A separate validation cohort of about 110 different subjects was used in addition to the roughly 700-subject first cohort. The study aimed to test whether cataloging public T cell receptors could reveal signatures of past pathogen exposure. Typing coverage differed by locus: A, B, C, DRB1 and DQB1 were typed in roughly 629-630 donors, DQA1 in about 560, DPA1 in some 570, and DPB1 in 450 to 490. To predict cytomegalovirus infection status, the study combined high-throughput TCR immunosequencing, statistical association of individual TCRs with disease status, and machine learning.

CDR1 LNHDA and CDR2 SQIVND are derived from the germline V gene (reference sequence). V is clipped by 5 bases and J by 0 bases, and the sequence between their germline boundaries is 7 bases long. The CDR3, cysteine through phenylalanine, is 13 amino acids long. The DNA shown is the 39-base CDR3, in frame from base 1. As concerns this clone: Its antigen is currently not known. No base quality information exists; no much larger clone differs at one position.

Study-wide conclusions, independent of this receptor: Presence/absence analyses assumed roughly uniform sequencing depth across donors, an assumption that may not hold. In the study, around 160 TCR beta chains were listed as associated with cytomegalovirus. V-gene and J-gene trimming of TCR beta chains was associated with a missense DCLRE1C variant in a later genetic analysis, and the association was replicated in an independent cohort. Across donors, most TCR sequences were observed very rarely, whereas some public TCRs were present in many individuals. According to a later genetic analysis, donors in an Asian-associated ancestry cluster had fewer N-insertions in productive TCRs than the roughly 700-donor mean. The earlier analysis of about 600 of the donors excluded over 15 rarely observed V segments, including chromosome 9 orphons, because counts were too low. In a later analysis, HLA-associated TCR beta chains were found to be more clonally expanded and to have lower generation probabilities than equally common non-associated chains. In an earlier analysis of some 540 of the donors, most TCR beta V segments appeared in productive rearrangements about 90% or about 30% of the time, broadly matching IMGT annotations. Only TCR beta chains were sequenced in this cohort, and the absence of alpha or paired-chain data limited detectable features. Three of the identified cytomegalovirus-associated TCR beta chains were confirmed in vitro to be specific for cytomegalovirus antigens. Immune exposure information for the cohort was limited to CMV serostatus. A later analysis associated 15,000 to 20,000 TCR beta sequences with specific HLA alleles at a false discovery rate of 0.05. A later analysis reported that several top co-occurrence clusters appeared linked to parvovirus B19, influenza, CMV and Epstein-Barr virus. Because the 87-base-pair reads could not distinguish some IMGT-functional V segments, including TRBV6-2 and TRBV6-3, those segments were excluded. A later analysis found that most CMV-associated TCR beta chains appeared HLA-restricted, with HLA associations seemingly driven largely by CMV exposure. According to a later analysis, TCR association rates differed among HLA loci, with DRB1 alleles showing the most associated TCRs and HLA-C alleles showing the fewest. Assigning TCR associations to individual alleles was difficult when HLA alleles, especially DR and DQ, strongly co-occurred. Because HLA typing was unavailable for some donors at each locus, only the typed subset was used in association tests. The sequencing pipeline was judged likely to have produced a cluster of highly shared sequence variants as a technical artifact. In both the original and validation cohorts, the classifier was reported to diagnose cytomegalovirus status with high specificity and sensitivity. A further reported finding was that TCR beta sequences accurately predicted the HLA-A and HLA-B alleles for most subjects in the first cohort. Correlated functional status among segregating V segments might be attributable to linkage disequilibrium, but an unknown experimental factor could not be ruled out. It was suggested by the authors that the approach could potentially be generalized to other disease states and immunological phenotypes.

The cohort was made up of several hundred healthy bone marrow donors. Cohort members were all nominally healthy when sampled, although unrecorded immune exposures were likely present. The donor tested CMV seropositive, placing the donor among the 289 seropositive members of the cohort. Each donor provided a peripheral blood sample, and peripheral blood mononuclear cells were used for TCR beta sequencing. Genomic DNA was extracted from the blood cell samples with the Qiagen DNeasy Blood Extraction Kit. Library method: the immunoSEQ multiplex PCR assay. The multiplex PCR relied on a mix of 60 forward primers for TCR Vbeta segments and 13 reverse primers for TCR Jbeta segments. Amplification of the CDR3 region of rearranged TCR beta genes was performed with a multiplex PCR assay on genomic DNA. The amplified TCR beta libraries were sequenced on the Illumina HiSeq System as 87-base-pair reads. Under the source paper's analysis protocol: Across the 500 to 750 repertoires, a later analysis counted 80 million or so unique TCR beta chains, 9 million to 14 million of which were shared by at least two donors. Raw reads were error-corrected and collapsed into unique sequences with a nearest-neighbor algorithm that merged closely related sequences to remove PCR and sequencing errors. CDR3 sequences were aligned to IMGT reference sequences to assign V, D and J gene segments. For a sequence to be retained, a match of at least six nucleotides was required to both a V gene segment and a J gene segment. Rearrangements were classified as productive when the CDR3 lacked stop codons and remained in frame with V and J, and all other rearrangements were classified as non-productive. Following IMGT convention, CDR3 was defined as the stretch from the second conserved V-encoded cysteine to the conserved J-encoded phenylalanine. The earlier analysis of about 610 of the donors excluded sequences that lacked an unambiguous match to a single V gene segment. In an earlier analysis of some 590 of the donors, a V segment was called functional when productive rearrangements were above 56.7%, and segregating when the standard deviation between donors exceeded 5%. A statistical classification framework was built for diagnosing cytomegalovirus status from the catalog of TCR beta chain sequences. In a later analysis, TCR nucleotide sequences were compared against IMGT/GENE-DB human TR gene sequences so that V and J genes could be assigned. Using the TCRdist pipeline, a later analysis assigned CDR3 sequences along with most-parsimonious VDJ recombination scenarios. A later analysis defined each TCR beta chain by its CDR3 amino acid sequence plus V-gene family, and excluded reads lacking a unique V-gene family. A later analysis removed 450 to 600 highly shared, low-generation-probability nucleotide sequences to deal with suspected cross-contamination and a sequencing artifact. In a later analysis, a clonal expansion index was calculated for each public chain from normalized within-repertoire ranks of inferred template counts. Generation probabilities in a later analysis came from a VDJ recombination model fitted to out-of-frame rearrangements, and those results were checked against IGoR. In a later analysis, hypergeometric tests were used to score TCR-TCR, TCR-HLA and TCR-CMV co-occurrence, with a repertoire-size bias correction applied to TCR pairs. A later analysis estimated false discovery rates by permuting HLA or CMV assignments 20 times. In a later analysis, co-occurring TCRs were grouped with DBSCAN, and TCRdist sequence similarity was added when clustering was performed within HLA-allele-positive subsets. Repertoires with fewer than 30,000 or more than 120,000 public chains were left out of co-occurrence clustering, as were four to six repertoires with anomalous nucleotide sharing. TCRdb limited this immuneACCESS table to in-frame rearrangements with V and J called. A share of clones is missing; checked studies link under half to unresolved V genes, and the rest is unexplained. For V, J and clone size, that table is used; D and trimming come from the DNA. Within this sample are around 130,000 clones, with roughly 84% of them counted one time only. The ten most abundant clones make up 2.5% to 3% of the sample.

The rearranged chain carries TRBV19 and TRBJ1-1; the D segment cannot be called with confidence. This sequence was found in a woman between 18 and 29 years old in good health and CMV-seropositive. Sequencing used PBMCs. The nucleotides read TGTGCCAGTAGTCCCGGGATGAACACTGAAGCTTTCTTT. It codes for CASSPGMNTEAFF.